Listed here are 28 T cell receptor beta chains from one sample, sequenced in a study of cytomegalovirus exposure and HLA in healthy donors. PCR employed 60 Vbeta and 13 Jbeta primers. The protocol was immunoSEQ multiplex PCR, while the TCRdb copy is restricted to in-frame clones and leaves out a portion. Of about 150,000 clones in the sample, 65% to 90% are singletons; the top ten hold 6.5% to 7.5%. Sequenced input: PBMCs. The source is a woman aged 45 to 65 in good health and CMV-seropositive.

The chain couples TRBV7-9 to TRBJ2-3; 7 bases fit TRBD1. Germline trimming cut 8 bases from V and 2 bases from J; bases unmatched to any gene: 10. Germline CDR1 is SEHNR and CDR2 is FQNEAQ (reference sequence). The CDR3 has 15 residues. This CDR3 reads CASGDTGVSTDTQYF. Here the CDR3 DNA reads TGTGCCAGCGGGGATACAGGGGTTTCCACAGATACGCAGTATTTT.

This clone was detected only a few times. In DNA form, the CDR3 reads TGTGCCAGCAGCGACCACCGGACAGGGCTGGGGGATACGCAGTATTTT. Translating gives CASSDHRTGLGDTQYF. V and J are TRBV5-6 and TRBJ2-3; 8 nucleotides agree with TRBD1. Germline loops: CDR1 SGHDT, CDR2 YYEEEE. CDR3 length: 16 residues. The ends lost 4 bases at V and 6 bases at J; junction bases unmatched: 13.

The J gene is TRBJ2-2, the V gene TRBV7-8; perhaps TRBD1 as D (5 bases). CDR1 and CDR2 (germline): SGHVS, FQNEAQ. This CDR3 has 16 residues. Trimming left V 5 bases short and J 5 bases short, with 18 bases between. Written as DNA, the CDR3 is TGTGCCAGCAGCCAAACGGGCCGCCCAGGGACCGGGGAGCTGTTTTTT. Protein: CASSQTGRPGTGELFF.

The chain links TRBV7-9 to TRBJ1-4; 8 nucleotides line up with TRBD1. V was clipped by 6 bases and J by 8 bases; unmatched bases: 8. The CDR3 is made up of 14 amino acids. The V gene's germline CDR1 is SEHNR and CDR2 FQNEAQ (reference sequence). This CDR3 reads CASRPGQGGEKLFF. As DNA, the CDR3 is TGTGCCAGCAGACCCGGACAGGGAGGAGAAAAACTGTTTTTT.

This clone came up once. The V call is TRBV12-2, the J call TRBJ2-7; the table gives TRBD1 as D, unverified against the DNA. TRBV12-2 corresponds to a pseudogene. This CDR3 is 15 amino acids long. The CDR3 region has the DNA TGTGCAAGCCGTCCCGGGACAGGATTGGGATACGAGCAGTACTTC. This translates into CASRPGTGLGYEQYF.

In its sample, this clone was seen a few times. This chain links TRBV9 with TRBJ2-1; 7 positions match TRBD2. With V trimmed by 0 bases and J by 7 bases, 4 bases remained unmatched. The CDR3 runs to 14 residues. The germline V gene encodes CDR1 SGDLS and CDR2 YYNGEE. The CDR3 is CASSVDGGSNEQFF. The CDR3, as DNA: TGTGCCAGCAGCGTAGACGGGGGGTCAAATGAGCAGTTCTTC.

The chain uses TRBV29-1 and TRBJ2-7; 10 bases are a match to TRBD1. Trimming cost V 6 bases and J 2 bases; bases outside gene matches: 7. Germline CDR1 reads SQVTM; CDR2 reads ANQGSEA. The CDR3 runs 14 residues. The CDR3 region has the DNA TGCAGCGTGGGGGACAGGGGCCTCCCCTACGAGCAGTACTTC. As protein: CSVGDRGLPYEQYF.

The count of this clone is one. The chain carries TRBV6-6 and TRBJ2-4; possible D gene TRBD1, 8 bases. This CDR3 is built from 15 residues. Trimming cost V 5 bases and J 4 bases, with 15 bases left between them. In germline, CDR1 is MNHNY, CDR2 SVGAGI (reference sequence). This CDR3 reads CASSTGQGGKNIQYF. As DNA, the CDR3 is TGTGCCAGCAGTACTGGACAGGGAGGGAAAAACATTCAGTACTTC.

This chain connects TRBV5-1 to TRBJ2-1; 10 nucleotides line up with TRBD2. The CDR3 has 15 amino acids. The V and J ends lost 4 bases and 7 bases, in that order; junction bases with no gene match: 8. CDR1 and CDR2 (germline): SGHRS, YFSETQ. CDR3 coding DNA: TGCGCCAGCAGCACCGCTAGCGGGGGCCTTAATGAGCAGTTCTTC. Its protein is CASSTASGGLNEQFF.

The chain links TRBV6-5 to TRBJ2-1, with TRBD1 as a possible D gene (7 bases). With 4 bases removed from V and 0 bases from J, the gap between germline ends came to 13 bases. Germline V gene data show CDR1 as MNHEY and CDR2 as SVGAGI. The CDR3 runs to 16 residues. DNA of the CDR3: TGTGCCAGCAGTTTCCCAGGGGGGAGCTCCTACAATGAGCAGTTCTTC. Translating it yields CASSFPGGSSYNEQFF.

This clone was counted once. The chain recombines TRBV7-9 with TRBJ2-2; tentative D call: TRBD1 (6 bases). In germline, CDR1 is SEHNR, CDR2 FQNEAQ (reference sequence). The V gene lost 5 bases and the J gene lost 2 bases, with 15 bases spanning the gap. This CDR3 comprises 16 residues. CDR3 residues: CASSPWGPRNTGELFF. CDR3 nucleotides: TGTGCCAGCAGCCCGTGGGGGCCGCGTAACACCGGGGAGCTGTTTTTT.

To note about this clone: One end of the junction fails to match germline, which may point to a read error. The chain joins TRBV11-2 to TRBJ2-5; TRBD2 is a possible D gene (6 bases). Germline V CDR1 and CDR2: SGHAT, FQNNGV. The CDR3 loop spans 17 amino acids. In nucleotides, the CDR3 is TGTGCCAGCAGCCCCGCCCCTGGGGAGGCGGAAGAAGATACCCAGTACTTC. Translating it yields CASSPAPGEAEEDTQYF.

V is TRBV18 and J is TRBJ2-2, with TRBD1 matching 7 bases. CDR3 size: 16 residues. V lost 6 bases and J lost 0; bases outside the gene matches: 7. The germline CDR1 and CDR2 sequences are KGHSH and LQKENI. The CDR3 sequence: CASSTKGQPNTGELFF. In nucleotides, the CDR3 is TGTGCCAGCTCCACCAAGGGACAGCCGAACACCGGGGAGCTGTTTTTT. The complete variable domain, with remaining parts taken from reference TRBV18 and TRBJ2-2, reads NAGVMQNPRHLVRRRGQEARLRCSPMKGHSHVYWYRQLPEEGLKFMVYLQKENIIDESGMPKERFSAEFPKEGPSILRIQQVVRGDSAAYFCASSTKGQPNTGELFFGEGSRLTVL.

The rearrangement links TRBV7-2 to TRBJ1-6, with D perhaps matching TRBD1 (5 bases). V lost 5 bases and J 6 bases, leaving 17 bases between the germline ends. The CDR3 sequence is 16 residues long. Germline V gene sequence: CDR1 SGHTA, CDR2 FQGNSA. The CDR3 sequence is CASSHRAGRINSPLHF. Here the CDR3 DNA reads TGTGCCAGCAGCCATAGGGCAGGGAGGATTAATTCACCCCTCCACTTT.

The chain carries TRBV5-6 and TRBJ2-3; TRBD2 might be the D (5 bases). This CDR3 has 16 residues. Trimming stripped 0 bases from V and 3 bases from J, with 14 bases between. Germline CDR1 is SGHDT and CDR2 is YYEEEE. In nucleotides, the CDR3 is TGTGCCAGCAGCTTGGGGAGCGGTTTGGGGACAGATACGCAGTATTTT. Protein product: CASSLGSGLGTDTQYF. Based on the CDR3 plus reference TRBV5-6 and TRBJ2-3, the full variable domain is DAGVTQSPTHLIKTRGQQVTLRCSPKSGHDTVSWYQQALGQGPQFIFQYYEEEERQRGNFPDRFSGHQFPNYSSELNVNALLLGDSALYLCASSLGSGLGTDTQYFGPGTRLTVL.

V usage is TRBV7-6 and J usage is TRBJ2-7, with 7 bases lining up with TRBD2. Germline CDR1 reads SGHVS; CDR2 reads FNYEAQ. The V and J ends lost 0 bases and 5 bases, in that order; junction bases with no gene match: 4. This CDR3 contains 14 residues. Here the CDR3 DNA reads TGTGCCAGCAGCTTAGCGGGGGGGGTAGACGAGCAGTACTTC. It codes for CASSLAGGVDEQYF.

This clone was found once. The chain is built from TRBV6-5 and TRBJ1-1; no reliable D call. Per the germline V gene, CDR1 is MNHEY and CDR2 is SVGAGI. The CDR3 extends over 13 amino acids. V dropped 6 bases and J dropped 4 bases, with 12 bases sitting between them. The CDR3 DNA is TGTGCCAGCAGCCCCGAATGGAGCACTGAAGCTTTCTTT. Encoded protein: CASSPEWSTEAFF.

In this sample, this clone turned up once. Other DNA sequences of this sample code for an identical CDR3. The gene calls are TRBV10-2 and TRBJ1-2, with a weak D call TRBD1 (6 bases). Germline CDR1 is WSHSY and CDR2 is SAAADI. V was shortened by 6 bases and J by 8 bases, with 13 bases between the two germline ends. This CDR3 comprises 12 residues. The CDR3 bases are TGCGCCAGCAGCGAGGGGGGGAACGGCTACACCTTC. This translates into CASSEGGNGYTF.

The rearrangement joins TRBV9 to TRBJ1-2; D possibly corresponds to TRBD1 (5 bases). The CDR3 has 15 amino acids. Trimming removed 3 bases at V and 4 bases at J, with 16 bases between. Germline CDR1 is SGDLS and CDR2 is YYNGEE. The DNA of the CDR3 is TGTGCCAGCAGCGCAGGACATCAGGTGCCCTATGGCTACACCTTC. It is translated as CASSAGHQVPYGYTF. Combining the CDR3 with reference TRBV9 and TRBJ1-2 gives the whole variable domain DSGVTQTPKHLITATGQRVTLRCSPRSGDLSVYWYQQSLDQGLQFLIQYYNGEERAKGNILERFSAQQFPDLHSELNLSSLELGDSALYFCASSAGHQVPYGYTFGSGTRLTVV.

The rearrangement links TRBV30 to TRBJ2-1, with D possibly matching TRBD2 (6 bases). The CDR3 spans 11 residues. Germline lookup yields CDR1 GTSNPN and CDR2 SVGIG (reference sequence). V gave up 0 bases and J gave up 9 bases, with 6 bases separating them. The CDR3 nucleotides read TGTGCCTGGAGTGTGGGGGGTGAGCAGTTCTTC. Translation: CAWSVGGEQFF.

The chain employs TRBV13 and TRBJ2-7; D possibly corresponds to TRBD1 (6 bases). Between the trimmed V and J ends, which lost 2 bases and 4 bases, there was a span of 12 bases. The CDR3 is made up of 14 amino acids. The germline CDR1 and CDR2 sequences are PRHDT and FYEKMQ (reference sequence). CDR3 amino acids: CASSLRGTAYEQYF. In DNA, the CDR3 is TGTGCCAGCAGCTTAAGGGGGACGGCTTACGAGCAGTACTTC. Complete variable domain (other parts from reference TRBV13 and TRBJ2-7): AAGVIQSPRHLIKEKRETATLKCYPIPRHDTVYWYQQGPGQDPQFLISFYEKMQSDKGSIPDRFSAQQFSDYHSELNMSSLELGDSALYFCASSLRGTAYEQYFGPGTRLTVT.

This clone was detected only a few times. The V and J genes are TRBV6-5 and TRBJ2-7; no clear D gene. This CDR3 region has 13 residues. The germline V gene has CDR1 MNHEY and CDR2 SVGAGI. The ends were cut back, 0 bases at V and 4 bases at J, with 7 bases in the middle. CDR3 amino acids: CASSYSSTYEQYF. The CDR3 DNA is TGTGCCAGCAGTTACTCTTCGACATACGAGCAGTACTTC.

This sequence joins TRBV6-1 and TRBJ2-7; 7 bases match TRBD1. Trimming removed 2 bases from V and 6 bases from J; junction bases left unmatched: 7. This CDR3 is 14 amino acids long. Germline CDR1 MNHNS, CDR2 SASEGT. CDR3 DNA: TGTGCCAGCAGTGAACTTGAGGCAGGGGGCGAGCAGTACTTC. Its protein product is CASSELEAGGEQYF.

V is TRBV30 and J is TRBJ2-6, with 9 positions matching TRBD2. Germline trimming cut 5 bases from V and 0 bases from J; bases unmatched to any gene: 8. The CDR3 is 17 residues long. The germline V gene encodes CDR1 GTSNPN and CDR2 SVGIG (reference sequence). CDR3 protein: CAWAGGGAGSGANVLTF. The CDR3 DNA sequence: TGTGCCTGGGCCGGCGGGGGGGCCGGCTCTGGGGCCAACGTCCTGACTTTC. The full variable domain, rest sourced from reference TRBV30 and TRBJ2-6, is SQTIHQWPATLVQPVGSPLSLECTVEGTSNPNLYWYRQAAGRGLQLLFYSVGIGQISSEVPQNLSASRPQDRQFILSSKKLLLSDSGFYLCAWAGGGAGSGANVLTFGAGSRLTVL.

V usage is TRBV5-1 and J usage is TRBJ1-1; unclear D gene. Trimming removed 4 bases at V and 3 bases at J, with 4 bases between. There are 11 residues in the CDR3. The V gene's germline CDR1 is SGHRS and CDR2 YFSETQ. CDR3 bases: TGCGCCAGCAGCGCGGACACTGAAGCTTTCTTT. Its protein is CASSADTEAFF.

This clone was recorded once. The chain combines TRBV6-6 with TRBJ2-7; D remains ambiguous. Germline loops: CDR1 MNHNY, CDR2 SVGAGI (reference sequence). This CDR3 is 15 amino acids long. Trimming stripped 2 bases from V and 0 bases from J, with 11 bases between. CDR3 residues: CASSYAGTSSYEQYF. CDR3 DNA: TGTGCCAGCAGTTACGCAGGAACCAGCTCCTACGAGCAGTACTTC.

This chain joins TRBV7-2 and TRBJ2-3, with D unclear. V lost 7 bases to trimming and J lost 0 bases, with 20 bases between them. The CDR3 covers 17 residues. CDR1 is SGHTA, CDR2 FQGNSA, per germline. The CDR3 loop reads CASNLNRGVTSTDTQYF. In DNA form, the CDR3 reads TGTGCCAGCAACCTAAATCGAGGAGTGACTAGCACAGATACGCAGTATTTT. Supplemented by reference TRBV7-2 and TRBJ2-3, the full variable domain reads GAGVSQSPSNKVTEKGKDVELRCDPISGHTALYWYRQSLGQGLEFLIYFQGNSAPDKSGLPSDRFSAERTGGSVSTLTIQRTQQEDSAVYLCASNLNRGVTSTDTQYFGPGTRLTVL.

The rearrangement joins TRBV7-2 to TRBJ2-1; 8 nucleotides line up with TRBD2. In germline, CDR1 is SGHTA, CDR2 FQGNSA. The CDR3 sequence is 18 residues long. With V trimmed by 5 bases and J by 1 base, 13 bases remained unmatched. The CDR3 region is CASSRSSVGGGSYNEQFF. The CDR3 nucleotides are TGTGCCAGCAGCCGATCGTCTGTCGGGGGGGGATCCTACAATGAGCAGTTCTTC.